These T cell receptor beta chains were read from a single sample in a study of Graves' ophthalmopathy and Graves' hyperthyroidism. A single record per CDR3 protein comes from TCRdb applying MiXCR to the multiplex PCR reads. This sample yields about 600,000 distinct CDR3 sequences, of which 35% to 45% are seen a single time; 3.5% to 4.5% belongs to the top ten. Material for sequencing was peripheral blood or thyroid tissue (not recorded which). Receptors originate from an adult man with Graves' hyperthyroidism. CDR3s include the opening cysteine and the closing phenylalanine or tryptophan. The D gene is left open where the match is weak. Not every row has a clone size; where given, it reads once, few, many or a size class.

v_gene	d_gene	abundance	j_gene	CDR3aa	CDR3nt
TRBV10-2	.	many	TRBJ1-1	CASSESDSRGMNTEAFF	TGCGCCAGCAGTGAAAGTGACAGCCGCGGAATGAACACTGAAGCTTTCTTT
TRBV20-1	TRBD2	.	TRBJ2-7	CSAPTERGAPYEQYF	TGCAGTGCTCCTACAGAGCGGGGGGCCCCCTACGAGCAGTACTTC
TRBV12-3/TRBV12-4	.	many	TRBJ2-7	CASSLLPYEQYF	TGTGCCAGCAGTTTACTACCCTACGAGCAGTACTTC
TRBV14	.	many	TRBJ1-2	CASSQSGRFVGGYTF	TGTGCCAGCAGCCAGTCTGGACGTTTTGTGGGAGGCTACACCTTC
TRBV20-1	.	.	TRBJ1-1	CSARDTRGNTEAFF	TGCAGTGCTAGAGATACGAGGGGGAACACTGAAGCTTTCTTT
TRBV4-1	.	many	TRBJ2-7	CASSQVAGNPYEQYF	TGCGCCAGCAGCCAAGTGGCCGGGAATCCCTACGAGCAGTACTTC
TRBV6-5	.	many	TRBJ1-2	CASSLPGSYGYTF	TGTGCCAGCAGCCTCCCGGGGAGCTATGGCTACACCTTC
TRBV29-1	TRBD1	many	TRBJ2-7	CSVVSGTGVGYF	TGCAGCGTGGTCTCCGGGACAGGGGTAGGGTACTTC
TRBV12-3/TRBV12-4	.	many	TRBJ2-5	CASSLLGRETQYF	TGTGCCAGCAGTTTATTGGGGCGGGAGACCCAGTACTTC
TRBV4-2	.	many	TRBJ2-5	CASSQDPTVQETQYF	TGTGCCAGCAGCCAAGACCCGACAGTCCAAGAGACCCAGTACTTC
TRBV19	.	many	TRBJ1-5	CASSRRDVSLQPQHF	TGTGCCAGTAGCCGCCGGGACGTCTCCTTACAGCCCCAGCATTTT
TRBV7-2	.	once	TRBJ2-1	CASSFPLLDGQFF	TGTGCCAGCAGCTTCCCCCTCCTCGATGGGCAGTTCTTC
TRBV2	.	many	TRBJ1-2	CASTHDTSNYGYTF	TGTGCCAGCACCCACGACACATCTAACTATGGCTACACCTTC
TRBV2	.	.	TRBJ1-6	CASSRGGPGSPLHF	TGTGCCAGCTCACGCGGGGGGCCAGGGTCACCCCTCCACTTT
TRBV20-1	.	many	TRBJ1-2	CSARANGYTF	TGCAGTGCTCGTGCGAACGGCTACACCTTC
TRBV10-3	.	many	TRBJ2-6	CAISSSNVRDAGANVLTF	TGTGCCATCAGCTCGTCTAACGTCAGGGACGCTGGGGCCAACGTCCTGACTTTC
TRBV7-9	.	.	TRBJ2-2	CASSPTSLPGELFF	TGTGCCAGCAGTCCCACCTCGCTCCCCGGGGAGCTGTTTTTT
TRBV10-3	TRBD1	.	TRBJ1-2	CASTGTGRSGYTF	TGTGCCTCCACCGGGACAGGGCGGAGTGGCTACACCTTC
TRBV19	.	many	TRBJ1-5	CASSMGDRWPQHF	TGTGCCAGTAGTATGGGGGACCGATGGCCCCAGCATTTT
TRBV7-2	.	many	TRBJ2-7	CASSSEQGLKIYEQYF	TGTGCCAGCAGCTCGGAACAGGGTTTGAAGATTTACGAGCAGTACTTC
TRBV20-1	.	.	TRBJ2-7	CSASDTAVSLGGIRTYEQYF	TGCAGTGCTAGTGATACGGCAGTCAGCCTCGGAGGGATAAGGACCTACGAGCAGTACTTC
TRBV24-1	TRBD1	many	TRBJ2-5	CATSVPGQGVLETQYF	TGTGCCACCAGTGTCCCTGGACAGGGGGTACTGGAGACCCAGTACTTC
TRBV7-9	.	few	TRBJ2-7	CASSAGANYEQYF	TGTGCCAGCAGTGCAGGGGCCAACTACGAGCAGTACTTC
TRBV7-9	.	.	TRBJ2-2	CASSLVWRDSGNTGELFF	TGTGCCAGCAGCTTAGTATGGAGAGACTCTGGAAACACCGGGGAGCTGTTTTTT
TRBV5-1	.	many	TRBJ1-6	CASSLDGGSVSSPLHF	TGCGCCAGCAGCTTGGATGGAGGGAGTGTAAGTTCACCCCTCCACTTT
TRBV9	.	.	TRBJ1-6	CASSVSQGGNSHLHF	TGTGCCAGCAGCGTATCTCAGGGTGGGAATTCACACCTCCACTTT
TRBV12-3/TRBV12-4	.	many	TRBJ1-6	CASSLGAGSPLHF	TGTGCCAGCAGTTTAGGGGCGGGTTCACCCCTCCACTTT
TRBV6-1	.	many	TRBJ1-5	CASSGERGEGSYGNQPQHF	TGTGCCAGCAGTGGAGAGAGGGGAGAGGGGTCCTATGGCAATCAGCCCCAGCATTTT
TRBV7-9	TRBD1	many	TRBJ1-2	CASSFLQGNYGYTF	TGTGCCAGCAGCTTCCTACAGGGGAACTATGGCTACACCTTC
TRBV7-2	TRBD1	few	TRBJ1-2	CASSKQTGGFVVYGYTF	TGTGCCAGCAGCAAACAGACAGGGGGTTTTGTAGTCTATGGCTACACCTTC
TRBV2	.	many	TRBJ2-7	CASSVRQGLEQYF	TGTGCCAGCAGTGTTCGGCAGGGGCTCGAGCAGTACTTC
TRBV7-3	.	.	TRBJ2-7	CASSLAPGSGDDRFF	TGTGCCAGCAGCTTGGCCCCCGGGAGCGGCGACGATCGGTTCTTC
TRBV5-1	.	many	TRBJ2-7	CASGLTSSYEQYF	TGCGCCAGCGGACTAACGAGCTCCTACGAGCAGTACTTC
TRBV6-2/TRBV6-3	.	.	TRBJ2-7	CASSEPYDIGEQYF	TGTGCCAGCAGTGAACCCTATGACATCGGCGAGCAGTACTTC
TRBV20-1	.	many	TRBJ2-7	CSAKATHSYEQYF	TGCAGTGCTAAAGCGACGCACTCCTACGAGCAGTACTTC
TRBV24-1	TRBD1	many	TRBJ2-2	CATSDYPGQGASGELFF	TGTGCCACCAGTGATTACCCGGGACAGGGGGCATCCGGGGAGCTGTTTTTT
TRBV19	TRBD2	.	TRBJ2-2	CASSPTGTSGITGELFF	TGTGCCAGTAGCCCGACCGGGACTAGCGGAATCACCGGGGAGCTGTTTTTT
TRBV13	.	.	TRBJ1-6	CASSLVGAVSSPLHF	TGTGCCAGCAGTTTAGTTGGGGCAGTATCCTCACCCCTCCACTTT
TRBV29-1	.	.	TRBJ2-1	CSVDILASKISYNEQFF	TGCAGCGTTGATATTCTAGCTTCCAAGATCTCCTACAATGAGCAGTTCTTC
TRBV19	.	.	TRBJ2-5	CASSIGAGGQETQYF	TGTGCCAGTAGTATAGGCGCCGGGGGACAAGAGACCCAGTACTTC
TRBV5-1	TRBD2	.	TRBJ2-3	CASSSRASGGADTQYF	TGCGCCAGCAGCTCACGAGCTAGCGGGGGGGCAGATACGCAGTATTTT
TRBV10-2	.	few	TRBJ2-7	CASRVHTNYEQYF	TGCGCCAGCAGAGTACACACGAACTACGAGCAGTACTTC
TRBV29-1	TRBD1	once	TRBJ1-2	CSYGQASYGYTF	TGCAGTTACGGACAGGCGAGCTATGGCTACACCTTC
TRBV7-9	TRBD1	.	TRBJ1-1	CASSSYGTGNEKAFF	TGTGCCAGCAGCTCATACGGGACAGGGAATGAGAAAGCTTTCTTT
TRBV4-1	.	many	TRBJ2-7	CASSQDPGRIRYEQYF	TGCGCCAGCAGCCAAGATCCGGGCAGAATACGATACGAGCAGTACTTC
TRBV19	TRBD1	.	TRBJ2-6	CASSVPYRGHRAGANVLTF	TGTGCCAGTAGTGTCCCATACAGGGGGCACAGGGCCGGGGCCAACGTCCTGACTTTC
TRBV25-1	.	many	TRBJ2-7	CASPGTRPQEQYF	TGTGCCAGTCCCGGGACTCGCCCTCAGGAGCAGTACTTC
TRBV29-1	.	.	TRBJ2-7	CSVGEQAYEQYF	TGCAGCGTTGGAGAACAGGCGTACGAGCAGTACTTC
TRBV19	TRBD1	many	TRBJ1-2	CASSGQGVSYGYTF	TGTGCCAGTAGTGGACAGGGGGTTTCGTATGGCTACACCTTC
TRBV2	.	.	TRBJ1-4	CASADGGMNEKLFF	TGTGCCAGCGCCGACGGGGGGATGAATGAAAAACTGTTTTTT
TRBV6-1	.	few	TRBJ2-5	CASSERHRPSQETQYF	TGTGCCAGCAGTGAACGGCACAGACCAAGCCAAGAGACCCAGTACTTC
TRBV6-5	.	many	TRBJ2-7	CASRKDRTYEQYF	TGTGCCAGCAGAAAAGACAGAACCTACGAGCAGTACTTC
TRBV20-1	TRBD1	many	TRBJ1-2	CSAPRTGWADGYTF	TGCAGTGCACCCAGGACAGGTTGGGCCGATGGCTACACCTTC
TRBV30	TRBD1	.	TRBJ1-1	CAWSSDRVGGTEAFF	TGTGCCTGGAGTTCGGACAGGGTCGGTGGCACTGAAGCTTTCTTT